The entry below gives a single T cell receptor beta chain sequence along with its context. The antigen is unknown. CDR3 length: 11 residues. Trimming shortened V by 5 bases and J by 12 bases, and 11 bases separated the two germline ends. Germline V gene lookup returns CDR1 SGHVS and CDR2 FNYEAQ. The data stem from a study of identical twins. A universal primer binding site was introduced by template switching. The final cDNA contained unique molecular identifiers. TCRdb reprocessed the 5' RACE reads with MiXCR, giving one entry per CDR3 protein. The table records approximately 410,000 distinct CDR3 sequences, around 20% of them present only once. Study-wide findings and caveats: Compared with models, monozygotic twins showed more out-of-frame TCR alpha sharing. Partly confounded zero-insertion analyses could result from invariant MAIT and iNKT cells. Surplus twin overlap in beta out-of-frame sequences was less pronounced.

The TCR was taken from a man in his fifties in good health. The sample comprised naive T cells sorted from blood. This rearrangement joins TRBV7-6 to TRBJ2-1; D is undetermined. The CDR3, as DNA: TGTGCCAGCAGCCCCCAATGTGGGCAGTTCTTC. Protein sequence: CASSPQCGQFF.